This T cell receptor beta chain was documented in a study of blood T cell repertoires in COVID-19. Study information: Sources were T cells, B-cell-depleted T cells, or PBMCs; the material itself was cDNA or gDNA.

The CDR3 extends over 12 amino acids. Trimming removed 4 bases at V and 3 bases at J, with 7 bases between. The germline gives CDR1 MGHRA, CDR2 YSYEKL. Profiling relied on immunoSEQ multiplex PCR, and the TCRdb table lists in-frame clones only, not all of them. In the table there are 200,000 to 300,000 clones, 70% to 90% of which are singletons. The chain links TRBV4-1 to TRBJ2-7, with TRBD1 as a possible D gene (6 bases). The receptor comes from a young man with active or convalescent COVID-19. Sequenced: peripheral blood. CDR3 amino acids: CASSPDSYEQYF. The DNA for the CDR3 is TGCGCCAGCAGCCCGGACAGCTACGAGCAGTACTTC.